This TCR beta chain was sequenced during a study of CD8+CD57+ T cells in acquired aplastic anemia. Study-level background: Recorded DNA amounts for sorted CD4+ and CD8+ cells had an average of around 3.4 ug.

Study conclusions and caveats: Researchers report that fewer than 30 CD8+ CDR3 sequences appeared in both patients and controls.

TCR beta VDJ combinations and CDR3 sequences were profiled from genomic DNA. A single record per CDR3 protein comes from TCRdb applying MiXCR to the reads. The sample includes 180,000 or so distinct CDR3 sequences, about 60% of them seen just once. The CDR3 extends over 16 amino acids. CDR1 and CDR2 (germline): KGHDR, SFDVKD. To note about this clonotype: Its antigen is unknown. One end of the junction is discordant with germline, which a read error may explain.

Patients selected for sequencing had displayed CD8+CD57+ cell expansion by flow cytometry. The genes are TRBV24-1 and TRBJ2-1, with D possibly called TRBD1 or TRBD2 (6 bases each). The sample taken for sequencing was sorted CD4+, CD8+, or CD8+CD57+ T cells (not recorded which) from PBMCs. The source of this sequence is a human donor with aplastic anemia. As DNA, the CDR3 is TGTGCCGCCAGTGCCGCAGGGGCGGGATTGTACAATGAGCAGTTCTTC. Its protein is CAASAAGAGLYNEQFF.